The next 3 T cell receptor beta chains were all read from a single sample in a study of OX40 agonist ivuxolimab in advanced cancers. The library was generated by the immunoSEQ multiplex PCR assay. TCRdb re-hosts the immuneACCESS table, in-frame sequences only. Its copies lack some clones; in the studies checked, an unresolved V gene accounts for under half of them, and the cause for the rest is not known. Within this sample are over 80,000 clones, with approximately 91% of them counted one time only. The ten largest clones take up approximately 0.3% of the sample. Source: CD4+ or CD8+ T cells sorted from blood, taken in a trial of the OX40 agonist ivuxolimab. The receptors were sampled from an adult with an advanced solid tumor such as melanoma, head and neck, liver or kidney cancer.

CDR3 bases: TGTGCCAGCTCACCACTGTGGACAGGGCGAAGTGCCGACGAGCAGTACTTC. Translated: CASSPLWTGRSADEQYF. The gene calls are TRBV18 and TRBJ2-7, with 8 bases that match TRBD1. Trimming at V came to 1 base and at J to 5 bases, leaving 13 bases not matched to a gene. This CDR3 has 17 residues. Germline loops: CDR1 KGHSH, CDR2 LQKENI.

The V gene is TRBV18, the J gene TRBJ2-7; 13 bases fit TRBD2. The CDR3 totals 16 residues. V lost 6 bases, J lost 0 bases, and 5 bases stayed unmatched. From germline, CDR1 is KGHSH and CDR2 LQKENI. The CDR3 DNA reads as TGTGCCAGCTCGGAAGGGACTAGCGGGACCTCCTACGAGCAGTACTTC. Protein: CASSEGTSGTSYEQYF.

V usage is TRBV9 and J usage is TRBJ2-1; TRBD2 matches at 8 bases. This CDR3 has 15 residues. Germline CDR1 reads SGDLS; CDR2 reads YYNGEE. V shed 3 bases and J 7 bases; nucleotides not matched to a gene: 9. CDR3 sequence: CASSEGSSGANEQFF. CDR3 in DNA: TGTGCCAGCAGCGAGGGGAGTAGCGGGGCGAATGAGCAGTTCTTC.